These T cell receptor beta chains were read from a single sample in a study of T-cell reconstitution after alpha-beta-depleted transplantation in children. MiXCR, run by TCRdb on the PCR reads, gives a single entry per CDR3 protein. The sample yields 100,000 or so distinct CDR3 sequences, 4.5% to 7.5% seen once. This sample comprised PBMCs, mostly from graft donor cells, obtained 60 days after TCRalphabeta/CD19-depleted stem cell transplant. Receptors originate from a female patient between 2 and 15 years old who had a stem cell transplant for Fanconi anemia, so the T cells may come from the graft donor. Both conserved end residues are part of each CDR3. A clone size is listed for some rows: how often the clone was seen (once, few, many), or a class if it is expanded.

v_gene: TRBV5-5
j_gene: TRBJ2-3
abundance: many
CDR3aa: CASSLVPRTDTQYF

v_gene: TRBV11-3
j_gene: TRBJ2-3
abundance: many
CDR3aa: CASSSSPKDTQYF

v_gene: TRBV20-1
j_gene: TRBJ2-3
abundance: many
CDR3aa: CSASGWAVGTDTQYF

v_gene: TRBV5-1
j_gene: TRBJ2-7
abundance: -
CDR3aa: CASSLGVRDLPYEQYF

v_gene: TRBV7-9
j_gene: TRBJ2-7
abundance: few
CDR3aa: CASSPGQPSYEQYF

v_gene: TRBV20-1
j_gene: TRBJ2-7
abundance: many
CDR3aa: CSAIDPSVSSYEQYF

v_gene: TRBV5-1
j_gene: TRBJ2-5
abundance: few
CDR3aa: CASSLDPGVEETQYF

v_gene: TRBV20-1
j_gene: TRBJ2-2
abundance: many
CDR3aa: CSARQSGGANTGELFF

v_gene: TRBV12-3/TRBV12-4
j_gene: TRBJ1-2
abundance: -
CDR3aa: CASSLGQEGGYTF

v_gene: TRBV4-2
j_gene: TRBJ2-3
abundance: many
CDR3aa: CASSQEHRNPPTDTQYF

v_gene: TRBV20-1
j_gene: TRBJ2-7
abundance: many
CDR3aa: CSARAGSSYEQYF

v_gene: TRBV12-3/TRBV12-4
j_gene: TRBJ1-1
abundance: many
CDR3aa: CASSLSSDQTGTGGGDAEAFF

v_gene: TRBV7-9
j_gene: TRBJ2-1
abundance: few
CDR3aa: CASSLAFRGGYNEQFF

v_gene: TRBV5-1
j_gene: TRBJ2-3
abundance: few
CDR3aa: CASSFFGGESTDTQYF

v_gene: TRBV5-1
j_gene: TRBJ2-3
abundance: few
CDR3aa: CASSFDSLAGNTDTQYF

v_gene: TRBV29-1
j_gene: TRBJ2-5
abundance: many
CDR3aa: CSVAAAGGPGETQYF

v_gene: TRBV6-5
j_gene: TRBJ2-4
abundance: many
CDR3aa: CASSYLAGGLAKNIQYF

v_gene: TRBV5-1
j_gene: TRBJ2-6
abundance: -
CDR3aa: CASSLAKDSGANVLTF

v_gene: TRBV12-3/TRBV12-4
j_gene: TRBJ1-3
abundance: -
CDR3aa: CASSHTGGQSGNTIYF

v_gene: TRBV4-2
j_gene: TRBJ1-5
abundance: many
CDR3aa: CASSQDLPGPQHF

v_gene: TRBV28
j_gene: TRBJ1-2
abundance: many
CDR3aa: CASSLEFYGYTF

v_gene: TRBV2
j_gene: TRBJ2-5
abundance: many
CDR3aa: CASSRTRVGETQYF

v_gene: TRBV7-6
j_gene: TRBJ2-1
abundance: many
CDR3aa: CASSLVLAGYNEQFF

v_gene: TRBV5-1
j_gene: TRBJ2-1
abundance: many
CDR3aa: CASSLERERSEQFF

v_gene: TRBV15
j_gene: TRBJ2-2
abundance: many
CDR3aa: CATSGSVNTGELFF

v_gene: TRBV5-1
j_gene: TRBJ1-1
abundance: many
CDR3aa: CASSLQVQGLEAFF

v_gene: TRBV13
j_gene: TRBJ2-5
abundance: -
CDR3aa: CASSLVASGGWETQYF

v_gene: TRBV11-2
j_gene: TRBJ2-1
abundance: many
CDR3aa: CASSFTREQGWDEQFF

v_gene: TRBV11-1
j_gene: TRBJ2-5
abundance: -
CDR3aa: CASSLASGFLPGQGSLEVETQYF

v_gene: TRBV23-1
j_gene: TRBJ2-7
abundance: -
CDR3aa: CASSQSITEGSDYEQYF

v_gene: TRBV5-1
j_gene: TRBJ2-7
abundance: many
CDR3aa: CASSLALTSYEQYF

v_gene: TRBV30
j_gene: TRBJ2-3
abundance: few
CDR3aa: CASGRAAHGGHPSTDTQYF

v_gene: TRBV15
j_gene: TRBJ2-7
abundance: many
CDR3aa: CATSRDGRGQGEQYF

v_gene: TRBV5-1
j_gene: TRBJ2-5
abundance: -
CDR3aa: CASSGAGGSETQYF

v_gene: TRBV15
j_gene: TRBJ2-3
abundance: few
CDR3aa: CATSRDVGESADTQYF

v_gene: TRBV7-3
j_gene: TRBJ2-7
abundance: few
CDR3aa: CASSAGLAGFSYEQYF

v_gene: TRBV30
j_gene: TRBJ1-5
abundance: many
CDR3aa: CAWSVRGAQPQHF

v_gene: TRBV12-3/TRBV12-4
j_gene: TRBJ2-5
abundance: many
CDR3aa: CASSPGRIQETQYF

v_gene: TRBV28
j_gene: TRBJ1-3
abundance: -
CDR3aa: CASSQSLSGNTIYF

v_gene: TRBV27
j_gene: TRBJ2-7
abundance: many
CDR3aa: CASSLMVTGVYEQYF

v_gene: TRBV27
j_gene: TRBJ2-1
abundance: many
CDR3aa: CASSYRTGGIHEQFF

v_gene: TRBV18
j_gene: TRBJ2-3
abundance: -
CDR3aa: CASSTGTGGADTQYF

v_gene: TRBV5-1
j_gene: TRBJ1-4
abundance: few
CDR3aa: CASSLWTGSEKLFF

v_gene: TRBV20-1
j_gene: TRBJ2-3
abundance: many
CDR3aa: CSARGTSGTQVTDTQYF

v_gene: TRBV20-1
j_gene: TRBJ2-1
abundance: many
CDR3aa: CSARVRYRGQSEQFF

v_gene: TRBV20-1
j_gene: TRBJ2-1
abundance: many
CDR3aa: CSASLSLNEQFF

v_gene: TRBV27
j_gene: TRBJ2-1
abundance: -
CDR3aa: CASRPVGGIITYNEQFF

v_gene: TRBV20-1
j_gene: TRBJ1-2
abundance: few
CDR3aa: CSARDPPGQGWYGYTF

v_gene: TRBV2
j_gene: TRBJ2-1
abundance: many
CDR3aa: CASSGGLYNEQFF